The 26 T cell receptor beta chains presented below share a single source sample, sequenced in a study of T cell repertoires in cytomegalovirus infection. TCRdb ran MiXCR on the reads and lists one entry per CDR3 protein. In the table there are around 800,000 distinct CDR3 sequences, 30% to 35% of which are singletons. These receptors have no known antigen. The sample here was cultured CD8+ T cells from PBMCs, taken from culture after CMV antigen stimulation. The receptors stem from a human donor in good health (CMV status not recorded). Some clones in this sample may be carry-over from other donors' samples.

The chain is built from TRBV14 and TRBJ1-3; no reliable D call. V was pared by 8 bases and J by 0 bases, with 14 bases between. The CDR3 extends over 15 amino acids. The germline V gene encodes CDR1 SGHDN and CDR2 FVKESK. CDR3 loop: CASSPRMSSGNTIYF. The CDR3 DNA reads TGTGCCAGCTCTCCGCGGATGAGCTCTGGAAACACCATATATTTT.

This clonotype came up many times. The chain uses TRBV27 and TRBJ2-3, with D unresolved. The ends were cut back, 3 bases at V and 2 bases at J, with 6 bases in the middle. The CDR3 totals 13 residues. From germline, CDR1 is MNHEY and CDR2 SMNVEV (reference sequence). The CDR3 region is CASSFGPTDTQYF. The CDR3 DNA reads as TGTGCCAGCAGTTTCGGACCCACAGATACGCAGTATTTT.

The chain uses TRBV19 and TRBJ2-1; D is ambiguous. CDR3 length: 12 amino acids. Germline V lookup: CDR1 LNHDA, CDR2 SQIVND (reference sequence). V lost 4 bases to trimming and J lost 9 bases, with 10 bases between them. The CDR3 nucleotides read TGTGCCAGTAGTAAAAGTTTGGGTGAGCAGTTCTTC. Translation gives CASSKSLGEQFF.

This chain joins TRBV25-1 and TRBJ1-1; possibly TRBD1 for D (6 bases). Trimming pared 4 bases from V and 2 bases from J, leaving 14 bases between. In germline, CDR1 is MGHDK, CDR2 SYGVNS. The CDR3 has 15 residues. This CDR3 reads CASSGSTGINTEAFF. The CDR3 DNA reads TGTGCCAGCAGTGGGTCGACAGGAATCAACACTGAAGCTTTCTTT.

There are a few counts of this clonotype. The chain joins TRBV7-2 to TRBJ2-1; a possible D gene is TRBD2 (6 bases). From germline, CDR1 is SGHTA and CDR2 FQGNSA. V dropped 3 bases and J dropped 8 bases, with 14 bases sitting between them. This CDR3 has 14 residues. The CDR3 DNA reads TGTGCCAGCAGCTTCGAGGCGGGGAGTTATGAGCAGTTCTTC. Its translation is CASSFEAGSYEQFF.

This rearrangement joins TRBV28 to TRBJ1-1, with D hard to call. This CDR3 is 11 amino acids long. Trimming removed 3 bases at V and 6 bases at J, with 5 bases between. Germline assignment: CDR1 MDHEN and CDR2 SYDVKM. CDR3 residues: CASSFTSEAFF. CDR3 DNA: TGTGCCAGCAGTTTTACGTCTGAAGCTTTCTTT.

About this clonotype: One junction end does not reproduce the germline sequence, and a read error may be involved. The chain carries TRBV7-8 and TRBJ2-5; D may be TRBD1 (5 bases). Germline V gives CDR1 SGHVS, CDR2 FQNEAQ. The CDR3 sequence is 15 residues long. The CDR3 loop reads CVSRTWTWAQETQYF. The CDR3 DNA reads TGTGTCAGCAGAACCTGGACATGGGCGCAAGAGACCCAGTACTTC.

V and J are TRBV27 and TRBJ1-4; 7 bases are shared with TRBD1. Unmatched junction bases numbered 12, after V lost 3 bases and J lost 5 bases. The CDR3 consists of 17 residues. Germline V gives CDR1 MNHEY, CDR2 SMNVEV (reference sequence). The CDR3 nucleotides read TGTGCCAGCAGTTTTAGCCCCCCAGGGGGGCTCAATGAAAAACTGTTTTTT. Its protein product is CASSFSPPGGLNEKLFF.

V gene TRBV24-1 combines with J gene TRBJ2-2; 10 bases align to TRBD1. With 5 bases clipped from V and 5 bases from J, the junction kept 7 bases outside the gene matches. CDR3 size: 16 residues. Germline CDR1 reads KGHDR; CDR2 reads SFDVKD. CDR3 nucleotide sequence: TGTGCCACCAGTGTCGGGACAGGGGAGGTTACCGGGGAGCTGTTTTTT. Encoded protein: CATSVGTGEVTGELFF.

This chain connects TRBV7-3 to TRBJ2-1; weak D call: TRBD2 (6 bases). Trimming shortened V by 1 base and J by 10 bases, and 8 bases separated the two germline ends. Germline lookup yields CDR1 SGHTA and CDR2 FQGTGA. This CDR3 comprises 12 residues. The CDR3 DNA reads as TGTGCCAGCAGCTTAATGGCGGGGGAGCAGTTCTTC. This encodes CASSLMAGEQFF.

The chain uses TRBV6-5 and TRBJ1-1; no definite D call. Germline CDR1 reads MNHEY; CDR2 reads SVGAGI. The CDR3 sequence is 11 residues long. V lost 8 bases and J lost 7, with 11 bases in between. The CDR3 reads CASSTHFEAFF. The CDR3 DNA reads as TGTGCCAGCTCGACACACTTTGAAGCTTTCTTT.

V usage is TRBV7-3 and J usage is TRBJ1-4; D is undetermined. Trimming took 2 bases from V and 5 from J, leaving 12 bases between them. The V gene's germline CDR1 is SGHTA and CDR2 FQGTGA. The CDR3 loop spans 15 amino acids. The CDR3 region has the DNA TGTGCCAGCAGCTTAGTGCGGGGAGAGAATGAAAAACTGTTTTTT. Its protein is CASSLVRGENEKLFF.

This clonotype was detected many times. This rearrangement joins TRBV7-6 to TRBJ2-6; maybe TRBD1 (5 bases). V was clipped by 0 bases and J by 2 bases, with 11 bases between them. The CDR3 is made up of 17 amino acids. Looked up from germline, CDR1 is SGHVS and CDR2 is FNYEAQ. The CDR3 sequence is CASSLAPGWAGANVLTF. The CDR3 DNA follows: TGTGCCAGCAGCTTAGCGCCAGGGTGGGCTGGGGCCAACGTCCTGACTTTC.

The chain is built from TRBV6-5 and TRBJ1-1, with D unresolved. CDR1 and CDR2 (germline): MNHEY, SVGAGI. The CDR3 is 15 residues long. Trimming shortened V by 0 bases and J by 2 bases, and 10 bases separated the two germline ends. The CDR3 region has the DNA TGTGCCAGCAGTTACTCGACCGCTGTCAACACTGAAGCTTTCTTT. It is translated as CASSYSTAVNTEAFF.

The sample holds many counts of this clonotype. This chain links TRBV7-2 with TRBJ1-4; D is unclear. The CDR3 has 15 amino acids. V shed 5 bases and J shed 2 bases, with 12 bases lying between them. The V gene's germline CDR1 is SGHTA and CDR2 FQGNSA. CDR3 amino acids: CASSTSGRTNEKLFF. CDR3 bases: TGTGCCAGCAGCACTAGTGGTCGGACTAATGAAAAACTGTTTTTT.

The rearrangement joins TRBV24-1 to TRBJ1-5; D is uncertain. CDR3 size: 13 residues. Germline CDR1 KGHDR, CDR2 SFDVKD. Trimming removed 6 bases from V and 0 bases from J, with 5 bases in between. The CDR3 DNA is TGTGCCACCAGTACCTCTAGCAATCAGCCCCAGCATTTT. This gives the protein CATSTSSNQPQHF.

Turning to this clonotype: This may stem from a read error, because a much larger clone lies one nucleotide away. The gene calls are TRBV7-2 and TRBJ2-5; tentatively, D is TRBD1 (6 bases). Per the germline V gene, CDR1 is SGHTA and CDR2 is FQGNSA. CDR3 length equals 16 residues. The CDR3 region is CASSQRMGAGKETPYF. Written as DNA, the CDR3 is TGTGCCAGCAGCCAGAGAATGGGGGCTGGTAAAGAGACCCCGTACTTC.

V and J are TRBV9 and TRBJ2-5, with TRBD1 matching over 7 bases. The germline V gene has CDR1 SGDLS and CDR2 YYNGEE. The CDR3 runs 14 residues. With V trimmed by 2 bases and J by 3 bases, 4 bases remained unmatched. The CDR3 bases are TGTGCCAGCAGCGTCAGCCAGGGGGAAGAGACCCAGTACTTC. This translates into CASSVSQGEETQYF.

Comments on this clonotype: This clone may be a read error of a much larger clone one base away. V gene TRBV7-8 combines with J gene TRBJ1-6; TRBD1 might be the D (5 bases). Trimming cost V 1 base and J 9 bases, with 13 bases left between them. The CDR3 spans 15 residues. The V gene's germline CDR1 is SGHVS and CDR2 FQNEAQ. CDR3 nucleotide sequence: TGTGCCAGCAGCTTAGGGGTCGGGGGTGGTTCACCCCTCCACTTT. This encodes CASSLGVGGGSPLHF.

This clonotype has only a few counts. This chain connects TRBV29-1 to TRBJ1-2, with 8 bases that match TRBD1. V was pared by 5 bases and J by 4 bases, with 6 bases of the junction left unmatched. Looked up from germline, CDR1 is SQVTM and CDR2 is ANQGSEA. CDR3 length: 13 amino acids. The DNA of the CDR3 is TGCAGCGTTCTACAGGGGGTGATCTATGGCTACACCTTC. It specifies CSVLQGVIYGYTF.

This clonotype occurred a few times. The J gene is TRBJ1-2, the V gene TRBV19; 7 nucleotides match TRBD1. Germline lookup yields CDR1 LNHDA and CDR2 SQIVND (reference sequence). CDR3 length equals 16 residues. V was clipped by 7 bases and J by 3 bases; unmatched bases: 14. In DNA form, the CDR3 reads TGTGCCAGTACCGATCCGGGGGACAGCCCCTACTATGGCTACACCTTC. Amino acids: CASTDPGDSPYYGYTF. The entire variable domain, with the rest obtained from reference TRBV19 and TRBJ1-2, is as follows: DGGITQSPKYLFRKEGQNVTLSCEQNLNHDAMYWYRQDPGQGLRLIYYSQIVNDFQKGDIAEGYSVSREKKESFPLTVTSAQKNPTAFYLCASTDPGDSPYYGYTFGSGTRLTVV.

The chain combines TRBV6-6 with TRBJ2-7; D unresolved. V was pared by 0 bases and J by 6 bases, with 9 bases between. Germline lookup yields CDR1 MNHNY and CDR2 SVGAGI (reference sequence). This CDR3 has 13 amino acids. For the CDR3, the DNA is TGTGCCAGCAGTTACTCCCGTTTCGGCGAGCAGTACTTC. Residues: CASSYSRFGEQYF.

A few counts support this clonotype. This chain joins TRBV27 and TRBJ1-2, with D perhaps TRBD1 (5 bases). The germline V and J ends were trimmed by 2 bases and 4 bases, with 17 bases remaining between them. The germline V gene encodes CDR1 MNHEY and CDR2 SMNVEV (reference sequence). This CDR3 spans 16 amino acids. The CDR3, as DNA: TGTGCCAGCAGTTTACTAGGGGACCTCTCTCCCTATGGCTACACCTTC. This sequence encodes CASSLLGDLSPYGYTF.

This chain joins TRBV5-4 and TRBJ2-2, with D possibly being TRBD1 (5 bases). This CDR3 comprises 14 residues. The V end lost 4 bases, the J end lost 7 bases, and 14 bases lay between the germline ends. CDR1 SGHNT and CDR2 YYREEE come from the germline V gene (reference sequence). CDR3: CASSSPGYGGELFF. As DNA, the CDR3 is TGTGCCAGCAGCAGCCCAGGGTACGGCGGGGAGCTGTTTTTT.

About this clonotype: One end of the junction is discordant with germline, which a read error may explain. The CDR3 here is CASSLRTVVAGGSLNTDTQYF. In DNA form, the CDR3 reads TGTGCCAGCAGCCTACGGACTGTGGTAGCGGGGGGGTCCCTGAACACAGATACGCAGTATTTT. The chain employs TRBV4-1 and TRBJ2-3, with 11 nucleotides matching TRBD2. Germline V gives CDR1 MGHRA, CDR2 YSYEKL. The CDR3 runs 21 residues.

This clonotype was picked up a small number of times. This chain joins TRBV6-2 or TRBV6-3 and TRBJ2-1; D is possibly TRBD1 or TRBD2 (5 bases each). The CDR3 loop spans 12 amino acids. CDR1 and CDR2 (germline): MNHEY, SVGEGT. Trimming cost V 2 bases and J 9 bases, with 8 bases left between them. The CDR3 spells CASSYGTGEQFF. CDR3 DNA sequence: TGTGCCAGCAGTTACGGGACGGGTGAGCAGTTCTTC.